The 22 T cell receptor beta chains in this list originate from one sample, sequenced in a study of blood T cells in healthy people across ages. With a J-beta primer mix and a sample-barcoded 5' primer, a second PCR ran roughly 6 to 11 cycles. TCRdb itself ran the 5' RACE reads through MiXCR, one entry per CDR3 protein. The sample lists about 900,000 distinct CDR3 sequences; about 59% were seen once. The specimen sequenced was blood. The source is a man between 25 and 39 years old in good health.

This clonotype was detected only once. V is TRBV20-1 and J is TRBJ2-3; perhaps TRBD2 as D (6 bases). Germline lookup yields CDR1 DFQATT and CDR2 SNEGSKA (reference sequence). V was trimmed by 6 bases and J by 0 bases, leaving 13 bases between them. CDR3 length equals 14 residues. CDR3 coding DNA: TGCAGTGCGGTCGGGGGTGAGAGCACAGATACGCAGTATTTT. Its translation: CSAVGGESTDTQYF.

This clonotype was observed a handful of times. The chain is built from TRBV6-5 and TRBJ2-7, with D tentatively TRBD1 (5 bases). V lost 0 bases to trimming and J lost 5 bases, with 11 bases between them. CDR1 and CDR2 from the germline V gene are MNHEY and SVGAGI. This CDR3 is built from 14 residues. The CDR3: CASSYSPGLHEQYF. CDR3 DNA: TGTGCCAGCAGTTACTCCCCAGGGTTGCACGAGCAGTACTTC.

The V call is TRBV10-3, the J call TRBJ2-1, with TRBD1 matching over 9 bases. The germline V gene has CDR1 ENHRY and CDR2 SYGVKD. The CDR3 runs to 16 residues. V lost 6 bases and J lost 8; bases outside the gene matches: 14. This chain's CDR3 is CAISTTIRDRAHEQFF. The CDR3 DNA sequence: TGTGCCATCAGCACCACCATCCGGGACAGGGCCCATGAGCAGTTCTTC.

J is TRBJ2-7 and V is TRBV19; 8 bases are shared with TRBD1. V trimming: 9 bases; J trimming: 6 bases; junction bases outside the gene matches: 13. Germline values: CDR1 LNHDA, CDR2 SQIVND (reference sequence). The CDR3 is made up of 14 amino acids. The CDR3 protein is CASNPGQVISEQYF. In DNA form, the CDR3 reads TGTGCCAGCAACCCGGGACAGGTAATCTCCGAGCAGTACTTC.

The chain couples TRBV7-2 to TRBJ2-3; TRBD2 matches at 10 bases. CDR3 length: 16 residues. The J segment lost 2 bases and the V segment lost 5 bases, leaving 7 bases of the junction unmatched. CDR1 is SGHTA and CDR2 is FQGNSA in the germline V gene. The CDR3 is CASSPELAGFTDTQYF. The CDR3 DNA reads TGTGCCAGCAGCCCTGAACTAGCGGGGTTCACAGATACGCAGTATTTT. Complete variable domain (other parts from reference TRBV7-2 and TRBJ2-3): GAGVSQSPSNKVTEKGKDVELRCDPISGHTALYWYRQSLGQGLEFLIYFQGNSAPDKSGLPSDRFSAERTGGSVSTLTIQRTQQEDSAVYLCASSPELAGFTDTQYFGPGTRLTVL.

The genes are TRBV7-3 and TRBJ2-5; TRBD2 agrees at 11 bases. J was trimmed by 11 bases and V by 3 bases; bases with no gene match: 17. Germline loops: CDR1 SGHTA, CDR2 FQGTGA. The CDR3 has 17 amino acids. The CDR3 here is CASSLTSGLADHNEQYF. For the CDR3, the DNA is TGTGCCAGCAGCTTGACTTCGGGACTAGCGGATCACAATGAGCAGTACTTC.

A single count supports this clonotype. The gene calls are TRBV27 and TRBJ1-6; perhaps TRBD1 as D (5 bases). V lost 0 bases to trimming and J lost 7 bases, with 13 bases between them. Per germline, CDR1 MNHEY and CDR2 SMNVEV (reference sequence). There are 16 residues in the CDR3. The CDR3 spells CASSLSGRVNNSPLHF. CDR3 bases: TGTGCCAGCAGTTTATCGGGCAGGGTTAACAATTCACCCCTCCACTTT.

This chain links TRBV6-2 or TRBV6-3 with TRBJ2-4, with 11 bases lining up with TRBD2. The CDR3 contains 18 residues. Germline loops: CDR1 MNHEY, CDR2 SVGEGT. V lost 4 bases to trimming and J lost 4 bases; unmatched junction nucleotides: 12. The CDR3 loop is CASSFQLLAGGDKNIQYF. DNA for the CDR3: TGTGCCAGCAGTTTCCAACTCCTAGCGGGGGGAGATAAAAACATTCAGTACTTC.

The V call is TRBV5-1, the J call TRBJ1-2, with 7 bases lining up with TRBD1. Trimming cost V 4 bases and J 1 base; bases outside gene matches: 7. Germline CDR1 and CDR2: SGHRS and YFSETQ. This CDR3 contains 15 residues. Written as DNA, the CDR3 is TGCGCCAGCAGCGCCGGGCAGGGGGGTAACTATGGCTACACCTTC. This encodes CASSAGQGGNYGYTF.

This chain uses TRBV9 with TRBJ1-2, with 8 nucleotides matching TRBD1. CDR1 and CDR2 (germline): SGDLS, YYNGEE. This CDR3 contains 14 residues. J was trimmed by 2 bases and V by 3 bases; bases with no gene match: 3. CDR3 nucleotide sequence: TGTGCCAGCAGCGGGACAGGGACCAACTATGGCTACACCTTC. It translates to CASSGTGTNYGYTF.

The rearrangement uses TRBV27 and TRBJ1-2, with D perhaps TRBD1 (6 bases). Between the trimmed V and J ends, which lost 6 bases and 7 bases, there was a span of 15 bases. Germline CDR1 MNHEY, CDR2 SMNVEV (reference sequence). This CDR3 comprises 13 residues. CDR3 in amino acids: CASSNGGAGGYTF. CDR3 DNA sequence: TGTGCCAGCAGCAATGGGGGCGCAGGTGGCTACACCTTC.

The chain couples TRBV7-9 to TRBJ2-5; D might be TRBD2 (5 bases). TRBJ2-7 matches the DNA end more closely, so the J call is doubtful. The CDR3 consists of 13 residues. CDR1 is SEHNR, CDR2 FQNEAQ, per germline (reference sequence). For the CDR3, the DNA is TGTGCCAGCAGCGCAAGGACTGACTACGAGCAGTACTTC. It yields the protein CASSARTDYEQYF.

This chain links TRBV21-1 with TRBJ1-1; TRBD1 is the table's D call and was not checked against the DNA. TRBV21-1 is a listed pseudogene. The CDR3 has 15 amino acids. The CDR3 DNA follows: TGTGCCAGCAGCAAGGCTCCTGGGGGGCACACTGAAGCTTTCTTT. Amino acids: CASSKAPGGHTEAFF.

This chain uses TRBV12-3 or TRBV12-4 with TRBJ2-2, with D perhaps given as TRBD1 or TRBD2 (5 bases each). With 6 bases removed from V and 6 bases from J, the gap between germline ends came to 14 bases. This CDR3 region has 14 residues. DNA for the CDR3: TGTGCCAGCAGCCCCGGAATGGGGGCCGGGGAGCTGTTTTTT. Protein sequence: CASSPGMGAGELFF.

This clonotype was seen more than once but under ten times. The chain recombines TRBV7-9 with TRBJ2-3; D gene unclear. The length of the CDR3 is 14 residues. Germline CDR1 and CDR2: SEHNR and FQNEAQ (reference sequence). Deletions cut 1 base from V and 5 bases from J, with 10 bases between. Written as DNA, the CDR3 is TGTGCCAGCAGCTTAGAGACTGTGGGAGATACGCAGTATTTT. It encodes CASSLETVGDTQYF. The full variable domain, its missing parts supplied by reference TRBV7-9 and TRBJ2-3, is DTGVSQNPRHKITKRGQNVTFRCDPISEHNRLYWYRQTLGQGPEFLTYFQNEAQLEKSRLLSDRFSAERPKGSFSTLEIQRTEQGDSAMYLCASSLETVGDTQYFGPGTRLTVL.

The J gene is TRBJ2-3, the V gene TRBV7-9; D is ambiguous. The CDR3 is 14 amino acids. V was trimmed by 10 bases and J by 1 base, leaving 15 bases between them. CDR1 is SEHNR, CDR2 FQNEAQ, per germline (reference sequence). CDR3 nucleotides: TGTGCCACTGAAGATTCCTCACGCACAGATACGCAGTATTTT. Amino acid sequence: CATEDSSRTDTQYF.

This chain's CDR3 is CASSLTGGTNTGELFF. CDR3 nucleotides: TGTGCCAGCAGCTTAACCGGGGGTACGAACACCGGGGAGCTGTTTTTT. This sequence joins TRBV7-2 and TRBJ2-2, with D tentatively TRBD2 (6 bases). Germline V gene data show CDR1 as SGHTA and CDR2 as FQGNSA. V lost 2 bases and J lost 0, with 10 bases in between. The CDR3 spans 16 residues.

This CDR3 is CASSSVGLAKNEQYF. The CDR3 nucleotides are TGTGCCAGCAGTTCGGTGGGTCTAGCTAAAAACGAGCAGTACTTC. The chain carries TRBV7-9 and TRBJ2-7; tentatively, D is TRBD2 (5 bases). The CDR3 covers 15 residues. The V and J ends lost 6 bases and 5 bases respectively, with 20 bases between them. Germline V CDR1 and CDR2: SEHNR, FQNEAQ (reference sequence).

This clonotype was counted many times. The gene calls are TRBV11-1 and TRBJ2-7, with D possibly matching TRBD1 (6 bases). CDR1 and CDR2 (germline): SGHAT, FQDESV (reference sequence). The CDR3 runs 14 residues. Trimming stripped 5 bases from V and 3 bases from J, with 14 bases between. For the CDR3, the DNA is TGTGCCAGCAGCCCCCGGGACAACTACTACGAGCAGTACTTC. Residues: CASSPRDNYYEQYF. The full variable domain, its missing parts supplied by reference TRBV11-1 and TRBJ2-7, is EAEVAQSPRYKITEKSQAVAFWCDPISGHATLYWYRQILGQGPELLVQFQDESVVDDSQLPKDRFSAERLKGVDSTLKIQPAELGDSAMYLCASSPRDNYYEQYFGPGTRLTVT.

The chain recombines TRBV2 with TRBJ2-7; D is unresolved. Germline lookup yields CDR1 SNHLY and CDR2 FYNNEI. The CDR3 extends over 15 amino acids. The V end lost 5 bases, the J end lost 0 bases, and 14 bases lay between the germline ends. Written as DNA, the CDR3 is TGTGCCAGCAGTCGTACACGGTCCCTCTCCTACGAGCAGTACTTC. Translation: CASSRTRSLSYEQYF.

This clonotype was seen a handful of times. The V gene is TRBV2, the J gene TRBJ1-1; a possible D gene is TRBD1 (6 bases). Germline V gives CDR1 SNHLY, CDR2 FYNNEI. The CDR3 contains 13 residues. Deletions cut 6 bases from V and 1 base from J, with 9 bases between. Here the CDR3 DNA reads TGTGCCAGCAGCCAGGACAGGAACACTGAAGCTTTCTTT. Translation gives CASSQDRNTEAFF.

This rearrangement joins TRBV6-5 to TRBJ1-6; 7 nucleotides match TRBD1. Unmatched junction bases numbered 15, after V lost 9 bases and J lost 10 bases. CDR1 is MNHEY and CDR2 is SVGAGI in the germline V gene. The CDR3 is 15 amino acids. CDR3 residues: CASLIDRDYGSPLHF. As DNA, the CDR3 is TGTGCCAGTTTAATCGACAGGGATTACGGCTCACCCCTCCACTTT.